The 8 T cell receptor beta chains below were found in one sample sequenced in a study of stem cell transplantation in POMP-related autoinflammatory disease. Study results and limitations: In patients with PRAID, every analyzed T-cell subset tended to show lower diversity and higher clonality. Fewer unique TRB V-J gene pairings were identified in patients with PRAID.

Assay used: immunoSEQ multiplex PCR; TCRdb lists only in-frame clones, some missing. The sample has about 8,900 clones; more than 85% are singletons. No antigen has been assigned to these receptors. The specimen was CD8+ T cells from PBMCs, collected before stem cell transplantation. The receptors stem from a human donor with POMP-related autoinflammation and immune dysregulation (PRAID).

This chain connects TRBV7-4 to TRBJ1-1; 9 bases are a match to TRBD1. Germline V lookup: CDR1 SGHVT, CDR2 SQSDAQ. After removal of 5 bases from V and 4 bases from J, the junction contained 14 bases not matched to a gene. The CDR3 loop spans 17 amino acids. The DNA of the CDR3 is TGTGCCAGCAGCCCCCCCCCGGGACAGGGTATCGGCACTGAAGCTTTCTTT. Translated, it gives CASSPPPGQGIGTEAFF.

The chain uses TRBV7-9 and TRBJ1-1; possibly TRBD1 for D (6 bases). Per germline, CDR1 SEHNR and CDR2 FQNEAQ (reference sequence). The CDR3 contains 14 residues. V lost 4 bases and J lost 1, with 10 bases in between. The CDR3 nucleotides read TGTGCCAGCAGCTGGGACATAAAGAACACTGAAGCTTTCTTT. Translation: CASSWDIKNTEAFF.

The CDR3 nucleotides are TGCGCCAGCAGCCAACCAACTAGCGGGGCTCAAGAGACCCAGTACTTC. Amino acids: CASSQPTSGAQETQYF. The chain combines TRBV4-1 with TRBJ2-5, with 10 positions matching TRBD2. The germline V gene encodes CDR1 MGHRA and CDR2 YSYEKL. The V gene end was trimmed by 2 bases and the J gene end by 2 bases; junction bases not matched to a gene: 5. This CDR3 spans 16 amino acids.

The chain combines TRBV28 with TRBJ1-6, with D possibly TRBD1 on 6 matching bases. The CDR3 has 16 amino acids. CDR1 is MDHEN and CDR2 is SYDVKM in the germline V gene. The V and J ends lost 6 bases and 4 bases respectively, with 16 bases between them. The CDR3 region has the DNA TGTGCCAGCAGGACTGAAACAGGGAGGTATAATTCACCCCTCCACTTT. It is translated as CASRTETGRYNSPLHF.

The rearrangement links TRBV4-1 to TRBJ1-1, with 11 bases that match TRBD1. CDR3 length equals 17 residues. Germline CDR1 reads MGHRA; CDR2 reads YSYEKL. J was trimmed by 0 bases and V by 4 bases; bases with no gene match: 7. CDR3 in amino acids: CASSPGQGAEMNTEAFF. The CDR3 coding sequence is TGCGCCAGCAGCCCAGGACAGGGGGCGGAGATGAACACTGAAGCTTTCTTT.

The genes are TRBV2 and TRBJ2-1; maybe TRBD1 (6 bases). Germline V lookup: CDR1 SNHLY, CDR2 FYNNEI. Trimming removed 4 bases from V and 4 bases from J, with 8 bases in between. There are 13 residues in the CDR3. CDR3 DNA: TGTGCCAGCAGTGCGCAGGGGTACAATGAGCAGTTCTTC. It translates to CASSAQGYNEQFF.

The rearrangement uses TRBV7-3 and TRBJ2-1; 9 nucleotides agree with TRBD2. Germline CDR1 reads SGHTA; CDR2 reads FQGTGA. The CDR3 length is 16 residues. J gave up 10 bases and V 5 bases, and 15 bases lay outside the gene matches. In nucleotides, the CDR3 is TGTGCCAGCAGCGAAAAGGATAGCGGGGGACCCCCGGAGCAGTTCTTC. This translates into CASSEKDSGGPPEQFF.

The V gene is TRBV19, the J gene TRBJ2-2; 8 bases are shared with TRBD2. The CDR3 extends over 15 amino acids. Trimming removed 1 base from V and 4 bases from J; junction bases left unmatched: 2. Germline-derived CDR1 and CDR2 are LNHDA and SQIVND (reference sequence). The CDR3 bases are TGTGCCAGTAGTATAGCCGGGAGGGGCACCGGGGAGCTGTTTTTT. Translation gives CASSIAGRGTGELFF.